Following are 31 T cell receptor beta chains from one sample sequenced in a study of shared clonotypes between healthy human individuals. The protocol was immunoSEQ multiplex PCR, while the TCRdb copy is restricted to in-frame clones and leaves out a portion. The sample carries around 2,000,000 clones, about 95% recorded once. Naive CD8 populations comprised CD45RO-negative cells positively selected for CCR7, excluding terminally differentiated effector memory CD45RA+ cells. The sequencing sample was made of naive CD8+ T cells sorted from blood. Receptor source: a man aged 18-30 years in good health.

Remarks on this clone: Other DNA variants within this sample encode the same CDR3. The CDR3 DNA follows: TGTGCCAGCAGCCAAGGGGACTCATTCTACGAGCAGTACTTC. Translation gives CASSQGDSFYEQYF. This chain uses TRBV4-2 with TRBJ2-7; weak D call: TRBD2 (6 bases). The germline V gene has CDR1 LGHNA and CDR2 YNFKEQ. V was cut by 1 base and J by 3 bases, with 10 bases left in between. This CDR3 region has 14 residues.

V and J are TRBV4-1 and TRBJ2-7; D is unclear. From germline, CDR1 is MGHRA and CDR2 YSYEKL. The CDR3 spans 15 residues. The V gene lost 0 bases and the J gene lost 0 bases, with 9 bases spanning the gap. This chain's CDR3 is CASSQEGRYSYEQYF. In DNA, the CDR3 is TGCGCCAGCAGCCAAGAAGGCAGGTACTCCTACGAGCAGTACTTC.

This CDR3 reads CASSIQENPGDTQYF. In nucleotides, the CDR3 is TGTGCCAGTAGTATACAGGAGAATCCCGGGGATACGCAGTATTTT. The chain couples TRBV19 to TRBJ2-3; D is uncertain. The V gene lost 2 bases and the J gene lost 6 bases, with 15 bases spanning the gap. The CDR3 has 15 residues. From germline, CDR1 is LNHDA and CDR2 SQIVND (reference sequence).

The chain is built from TRBV5-4 and TRBJ1-3; unclear D gene. The CDR3 totals 13 residues. Germline CDR1 and CDR2: SGHNT and YYREEE (reference sequence). The V and J ends lost 4 bases and 0 bases respectively, with 5 bases between them. The DNA for the CDR3 is TGTGCCAGCAGCCCGAGCTCTGGAAACACCATATATTTT. Translated: CASSPSSGNTIYF.

The V call is TRBV6-5, the J call TRBJ1-1, with TRBD1 as a possible D gene (5 bases). The germline gives CDR1 MNHEY, CDR2 SVGAGI. The CDR3 has 13 residues. V was trimmed by 1 base and J by 7 bases, leaving 10 bases between them. CDR3 DNA: TGTGCCAGCAGTTACTTCCAGGGATTTGAAGCTTTCTTT. Translated: CASSYFQGFEAFF.

This clone appeared a single time. The chain links TRBV11-2 to TRBJ2-1; D might be TRBD2 (5 bases). The V and J ends lost 5 bases and 5 bases respectively, with 16 bases between them. Germline V CDR1 and CDR2: SGHAT, FQNNGV. The CDR3 extends over 15 amino acids. The CDR3 DNA reads TGTGCCAGCAGCATCGTGGCGGGCGCTAACAATGAGCAGTTCTTC. As protein: CASSIVAGANNEQFF.

In this sample, this clone turned up once. In DNA form, the CDR3 reads TGTGCCTGGAATACAGGGGGCACATACGAGCAGTACTTC. This encodes CAWNTGGTYEQYF. The rearrangement uses TRBV30 and TRBJ2-7; 9 nucleotides agree with TRBD1. Germline V gene lookup returns CDR1 GTSNPN and CDR2 SVGIG (reference sequence). The CDR3 extends over 13 amino acids. After removal of 4 bases from V and 4 bases from J, the junction contained 5 bases not matched to a gene. Filled out from reference TRBV30 and TRBJ2-7, the complete variable domain reads SQTIHQWPATLVQPVGSPLSLECTVEGTSNPNLYWYRQAAGRGLQLLFYSVGIGQISSEVPQNLSASRPQDRQFILSSKKLLLSDSGFYLCAWNTGGTYEQYFGPGTRLTVT.

With respect to this clone: The sample carries other DNA sequences with the same CDR3. The CDR3 sequence: CASSYSRGRSYEQYF. As DNA, the CDR3 is TGTGCCAGCAGTTACTCCCGGGGCCGCTCCTACGAGCAGTACTTC. V gene TRBV6-5 combines with J gene TRBJ2-7; D assignment may be TRBD1 or TRBD2 (5 bases each). The CDR3 sequence is 15 residues long. Trimming stripped 0 bases from V and 0 bases from J, with 9 bases between. CDR1 and CDR2 from the germline V gene are MNHEY and SVGAGI.

The chain employs TRBV7-9 and TRBJ1-1; TRBD1 agrees at 8 bases. V lost 0 bases and J lost 5; bases outside the gene matches: 8. The germline gives CDR1 SEHNR, CDR2 FQNEAQ (reference sequence). The CDR3 is 16 residues long. The CDR3 DNA follows: TGTGCCAGCAGCTTAGCGTCAGGGGGCATGAGAACTGAAGCTTTCTTT. Translation gives CASSLASGGMRTEAFF.

The rearrangement uses TRBV29-1 and TRBJ1-4; no clear D. Germline CDR1 is SQVTM and CDR2 is ANQGSEA. Trimming took 4 bases from V and 6 from J, leaving 6 bases between them. The CDR3 runs to 11 residues. The CDR3 loop is CSVGEDEKLFF. The CDR3 DNA is TGCAGCGTTGGGGAAGATGAAAAACTGTTTTTT.

The chain joins TRBV4-3 to TRBJ2-1; D is unresolved. Trimming stripped 5 bases from V and 0 bases from J, with 8 bases between. The germline gives CDR1 LGHNA, CDR2 YSLEER. The CDR3 has 14 residues. The CDR3 DNA sequence: TGCGCCAGCAGCAGAGAGAGCTCCTACAATGAGCAGTTCTTC. Amino acids: CASSRESSYNEQFF.

The gene calls are TRBV28 and TRBJ1-2; the D gene is possibly TRBD1 (5 bases). This CDR3 has 23 residues. CDR1 is MDHEN and CDR2 is SYDVKM in the germline V gene. V was cut by 3 bases and J by 0 bases, with 35 bases left in between. The CDR3 nucleotides are TGTGCCAGCAGTTTCGTATACCCCCATCTTCCAACGACTTTCGACAGATCTAACTATGGCTACACCTTC. As protein: CASSFVYPHLPTTFDRSNYGYTF.

The genes are TRBV7-6 and TRBJ2-2, with 10 bases fitting TRBD2. After removal of 3 bases from V and 4 bases from J, the junction contained 5 bases not matched to a gene. CDR1 and CDR2 (germline): SGHVS, FNYEAQ. CDR3 size: 16 residues. CDR3 DNA sequence: TGTGCCAGCAGCTTGAATAGCGGGGGGAGCACCGGGGAGCTGTTTTTT. Its translation is CASSLNSGGSTGELFF.

The chain recombines TRBV6-5 with TRBJ2-1, with D possibly being TRBD1 or TRBD2 (5 bases each). This CDR3 is built from 15 residues. V was shortened by 6 bases and J by 1 base, with 13 bases between the two germline ends. Looked up from germline, CDR1 is MNHEY and CDR2 is SVGAGI. CDR3 in amino acids: CASRLRGMSYNEQFF. The CDR3 DNA sequence: TGTGCCAGCAGGCTGAGGGGTATGTCCTACAATGAGCAGTTCTTC.

The table lists this clone with a count of one. This chain connects TRBV4-1 to TRBJ2-7; TRBD2 might be the D (5 bases). The germline CDR1 and CDR2 sequences are MGHRA and YSYEKL. With 2 bases removed from V and 0 bases from J, the gap between germline ends came to 17 bases. This CDR3 contains 17 residues. The CDR3 DNA sequence: TGCGCCAGCAGCCAAAAGCTGCCAGCGGAGAGCTCCTACGAGCAGTACTTC. It encodes CASSQKLPAESSYEQYF.

This chain links TRBV5-6 with TRBJ2-1; 13 bases line up with TRBD2. Germline CDR1 SGHDT, CDR2 YYEEEE. With 3 bases clipped from V and 8 bases from J, the junction kept 5 bases outside the gene matches. This CDR3 has 15 amino acids. The CDR3 region has the DNA TGTGCCAGCAGCTATACTAGCGGGAGGGCCTATGAGCAGTTCTTC. It codes for CASSYTSGRAYEQFF.

The J gene is TRBJ1-1, the V gene TRBV9; 10 bases are a match to TRBD1. The CDR3 has 15 residues. CDR1 is SGDLS, CDR2 YYNGEE, per germline. J gave up 4 bases and V 0 bases, and 3 bases lay outside the gene matches. The CDR3 loop reads CASSVGGQGSTEAFF. In DNA form, the CDR3 reads TGTGCCAGCAGCGTAGGGGGACAGGGGAGCACTGAAGCTTTCTTT.

The chain joins TRBV7-2 to TRBJ2-3, with 13 nucleotides matching TRBD2. The CDR3 runs 16 residues. With V trimmed by 4 bases and J by 1 base, 2 bases remained unmatched. CDR1 is SGHTA, CDR2 FQGNSA, per germline. In nucleotides, the CDR3 is TGTGCCAGCAGCTCGACTAGCGGGGGGCGCACAGATACGCAGTATTTT. Residues: CASSSTSGGRTDTQYF.

The V call is TRBV19, the J call TRBJ2-5; 7 bases match TRBD1. Trimming removed 1 base from V and 4 bases from J; junction bases left unmatched: 6. The CDR3 spans 15 residues. The germline gives CDR1 LNHDA, CDR2 SQIVND (reference sequence). CDR3 sequence: CASSIADREAETQYF. In DNA form, the CDR3 reads TGTGCCAGTAGTATAGCTGACAGGGAAGCAGAGACCCAGTACTTC.

Comments on this clone: The same CDR3 also results from other DNA sequences found in this sample. The rearrangement uses TRBV7-9 and TRBJ2-1, with TRBD2 identical over 7 bases. V was clipped by 1 base and J by 2 bases; unmatched bases: 2. This CDR3 has 15 residues. Germline V gene data show CDR1 as SEHNR and CDR2 as FQNEAQ (reference sequence). CDR3 sequence (DNA): TGTGCCAGCAGCTTAGGGGAGGGCACCTACAATGAGCAGTTCTTC. Translated: CASSLGEGTYNEQFF.

The chain is built from TRBV6-5 and TRBJ1-1; D call uncertain. The CDR3 contains 11 residues. Deletions cut 7 bases from V and 4 bases from J, with 7 bases between. Germline V gives CDR1 MNHEY, CDR2 SVGAGI. The CDR3, as DNA: TGTGCCAGCACCTTTGGCACTGAAGCTTTCTTT. Protein: CASTFGTEAFF.

The chain is built from TRBV11-2 and TRBJ2-7, with D possibly matching TRBD1 (7 bases). Germline V gene sequence: CDR1 SGHAT, CDR2 FQNNGV. There are 14 residues in the CDR3. Trimming took off 7 bases at V and 1 base at J, with 14 bases between the two ends. In DNA form, the CDR3 reads TGTGCCAGCACCCGCGGGGACAGTTCCTACGAGCAGTACTTC. Translation: CASTRGDSSYEQYF.

The V gene is TRBV2, the J gene TRBJ2-7; D is unresolved. The CDR3 contains 13 residues. Germline-derived CDR1 and CDR2 are SNHLY and FYNNEI. V was cut by 3 bases and J by 0 bases, with 6 bases left in between. CDR3 sequence (DNA): TGTGCCAGCAGTGACTATCCCTCCTACGAGCAGTACTTC. Protein sequence: CASSDYPSYEQYF.

The CDR3 DNA reads TGTGCCAGCAGCTTTGGGGACAGGGTCAATGAAAAACTGTTTTTT. Translating gives CASSFGDRVNEKLFF. The chain is built from TRBV5-6 and TRBJ1-4, with 9 nucleotides matching TRBD1. Trimming took 2 bases from V and 5 from J; bases not matched to a gene: 4. Germline V gene lookup returns CDR1 SGHDT and CDR2 YYEEEE. This CDR3 contains 15 residues. Full variable domain (remainder filled in from reference TRBV5-6 and TRBJ1-4): DAGVTQSPTHLIKTRGQQVTLRCSPKSGHDTVSWYQQALGQGPQFIFQYYEEEERQRGNFPDRFSGHQFPNYSSELNVNALLLGDSALYLCASSFGDRVNEKLFFGSGTQLSVL.

The gene calls are TRBV4-1 and TRBJ2-1, with 9 bases lining up with TRBD1. CDR1 MGHRA and CDR2 YSYEKL come from the germline V gene. The V segment lost 1 base and the J segment 7 bases; nucleotides outside the gene matches: 5. CDR3 length equals 15 residues. This chain's CDR3 is CASSQAGTGRNEQFF. As DNA, the CDR3 is TGCGCCAGCAGCCAAGCCGGGACAGGGAGGAATGAGCAGTTCTTC.

The J gene is TRBJ2-5, the V gene TRBV5-6; D remains unclear. CDR3 size: 17 residues. V was shortened by 3 bases and J by 2 bases, with 20 bases between the two germline ends. Per the germline V gene, CDR1 is SGHDT and CDR2 is YYEEEE. CDR3 sequence reads: CASSSDLFPSAQETQYF. The CDR3 nucleotides read TGTGCCAGCAGCTCGGACCTATTCCCAAGCGCGCAAGAGACCCAGTACTTC.

The V call is TRBV27, the J call TRBJ2-7; the D gene could be TRBD1 or TRBD2 (5 bases each). Germline V gene lookup returns CDR1 MNHEY and CDR2 SMNVEV (reference sequence). The CDR3 extends over 14 amino acids. The germline V and J ends were trimmed by 5 bases and 0 bases, with 11 bases remaining between them. The CDR3 loop is CASSNWDGSYEQYF. CDR3 coding DNA: TGTGCCAGCAGTAACTGGGACGGCTCCTACGAGCAGTACTTC.

This chain connects TRBV14 to TRBJ2-7, with TRBD1 matching 9 bases. J was trimmed by 4 bases and V by 4 bases; bases with no gene match: 8. The CDR3 spans 15 residues. Looked up from germline, CDR1 is SGHDN and CDR2 is FVKESK. For the CDR3, the DNA is TGTGCCAGCAGCCCCGATTGGGACAGGGTATACGAGCAGTACTTC. Its translation: CASSPDWDRVYEQYF.

The rearrangement uses TRBV5-6 and TRBJ2-2; the match to TRBD1 covers 9 bases. Germline CDR1 and CDR2: SGHDT and YYEEEE. V lost 4 bases and J lost 3; bases outside the gene matches: 7. The CDR3 is made up of 16 amino acids. CDR3 in DNA: TGTGCCAGCAGCCCAGACAGGGGGGTAGACACCGGGGAGCTGTTTTTT. This codes for CASSPDRGVDTGELFF.

The chain uses TRBV6-4 and TRBJ2-3; the match to TRBD2 covers 12 bases. With V trimmed by 10 bases and J by 2 bases, 19 bases remained unmatched. The germline gives CDR1 MRHNA, CDR2 SNTAGT. The CDR3 has 19 residues. The CDR3 DNA sequence: TGTGCCACCAAGCGCGGACTAGCGGGGAAACCTAAGCACACAGATACGCAGTATTTT. Residues: CATKRGLAGKPKHTDTQYF.

The chain uses TRBV4-3 and TRBJ2-7; D unclear. The CDR3 has 15 residues. Germline CDR1 and CDR2: LGHNA and YSLEER. Trimming removed 1 base at V and 3 bases at J, with 13 bases between. In DNA, the CDR3 is TGCGCCAGCAGCCAAGGAATGGTTGGAAGCTACGAGCAGTACTTC. Protein product: CASSQGMVGSYEQYF.